This T cell receptor beta chain was found in a study of T cell responses to AZD1222 COVID-19 vaccine. Method: immunoSEQ multiplex PCR; TCRdb's copy keeps in-frame clones and lacks some. The sample has over 150,000 clones, around 94% seen once. This CDR3 contains 16 residues. CDR1 and CDR2 from the germline V gene are SGHRS and YFSETQ. V lost 1 base to trimming and J lost 6 bases; unmatched junction nucleotides: 6. The chain joins TRBV5-1 to TRBJ2-3, with TRBD2 matching 12 bases. The clonotype originates from an adult who received the AZD1222 COVID-19 vaccine. The specimen comprised peripheral blood, sampled 28 days after the second AZD1222 dose. The CDR3 spells CASSLRLAGGPDTQYF. The CDR3 bases are TGCGCCAGCAGCTTGCGCCTAGCGGGAGGGCCGGATACGCAGTATTTT.